The rows below give T cell receptor beta chains drawn from one sample of a study of PD-1 blockade in classical Hodgkin lymphoma. Generated by immunoSEQ multiplex PCR, the TCRdb table keeps only in-frame clones and is missing some. The table has about 94,000 clones, more than 85% seen once. The starting material was peripheral blood mononuclear cells (PBMCs), obtained before the fourth cycle of nivolumab. Source of these receptors: a human donor with classical Hodgkin lymphoma. Both conserved end residues are part of each CDR3. D genes are given only for firm matches. Size values are once, few and many counts, or a class for expanded clones, and some rows have none.

CDR3aa: CASSLRPGRNTEAFF; CDR3nt: TGTGCCAGTAGTCTTAGACCAGGGAGGAACACTGAAGCTTTCTTT; j_gene: TRBJ1-1; len: 15; d_gene: NA; abundance: NA; v_gene: TRBV19
CDR3aa: CASSSRGGSDTQYF; CDR3nt: TGTGCCAGCAGCTCGCGGGGAGGGTCAGATACGCAGTATTTT; j_gene: TRBJ2-3; len: 14; d_gene: TRBD2; abundance: NA; v_gene: TRBV5-4
CDR3aa: CASSLRSGRRNEQFF; CDR3nt: TGTGCCAGCAGCTTGCGCTCCGGGAGGAGGAATGAGCAGTTCTTC; j_gene: TRBJ2-1; len: 15; d_gene: TRBD2; abundance: NA; v_gene: TRBV5-6
CDR3aa: CASSWDRGYEQYF; CDR3nt: TGTGCCAGCAGCTGGGACAGGGGATACGAGCAGTACTTC; j_gene: TRBJ2-7; len: 13; d_gene: TRBD1; abundance: NA; v_gene: TRBV7-9
CDR3aa: CSVDSAGGHNEQFF; CDR3nt: TGCAGCGTTGACTCTGCGGGAGGGCACAATGAGCAGTTCTTC; j_gene: TRBJ2-1; len: 14; d_gene: TRBD2; abundance: NA; v_gene: TRBV29-1
CDR3aa: CASSLGGGREETQYF; CDR3nt: TGTGCCAGCAGCTTAGGCGGGGGCAGGGAGGAGACCCAGTACTTC; j_gene: TRBJ2-5; len: 15; d_gene: NA; abundance: NA; v_gene: TRBV13
CDR3aa: CASSEAIGYQETQYF; CDR3nt: TGTGCCAGCAGTGAAGCGATAGGGTACCAAGAGACCCAGTACTTC; j_gene: TRBJ2-5; len: 15; d_gene: NA; abundance: NA; v_gene: TRBV6-1
CDR3aa: CASSGGQGGNTEAFF; CDR3nt: TGTGCCAGCAGTGGGGGACAGGGAGGGAACACTGAAGCTTTCTTT; j_gene: TRBJ1-1; len: 15; d_gene: TRBD1; abundance: NA; v_gene: TRBV25-1
CDR3aa: CAWSRPSTAKYF; CDR3nt: TGTGCCTGGAGTCGTCCGTCGACCGCGAAATACTTC; j_gene: TRBJ2-7; len: 12; d_gene: NA; abundance: NA; v_gene: TRBV30
CDR3aa: CASSFWTSGSRNEQFF; CDR3nt: TGTGCCAGCAGCTTCTGGACTAGCGGGAGTAGAAATGAGCAGTTCTTC; j_gene: TRBJ2-1; len: 16; d_gene: TRBD2; abundance: NA; v_gene: TRBV9
CDR3aa: CASSTRAGLGTEAFF; CDR3nt: TGTGCCAGCAGCACCCGGGCAGGGCTGGGCACTGAAGCTTTCTTT; j_gene: TRBJ1-1; len: 15; d_gene: NA; abundance: NA; v_gene: TRBV6-1
CDR3aa: CASSVPTGGNSPLHF; CDR3nt: TGTGCCAGCAGTGTCCCGACAGGGGGGAATTCACCCCTCCACTTT; j_gene: TRBJ1-6; len: 15; d_gene: TRBD1; abundance: NA; v_gene: TRBV6-5
CDR3aa: CASSSQRSGTRGNEQFF; CDR3nt: TGTGCCAGCAGCTCACAAAGGTCCGGAACCCGAGGTAATGAGCAGTTCTTC; j_gene: TRBJ2-1; len: 17; d_gene: NA; abundance: NA; v_gene: TRBV7-9
CDR3aa: CASSSSGLMNQPQHF; CDR3nt: TGTGCCAGCAGCTCTTCGGGACTCATGAATCAGCCCCAGCATTTT; j_gene: TRBJ1-5; len: 15; d_gene: NA; abundance: NA; v_gene: TRBV7-9
CDR3aa: CASSLSRENTGELFF; CDR3nt: TGCGCCAGCAGCTTGTCCAGGGAGAACACCGGGGAGCTGTTTTTT; j_gene: TRBJ2-2; len: 15; d_gene: NA; abundance: NA; v_gene: TRBV5-1
CDR3aa: CAISALAGGNTDTQYF; CDR3nt: TGTGCCATCAGTGCGTTGGCGGGAGGCAACACAGATACGCAGTATTTT; j_gene: TRBJ2-3; len: 16; d_gene: TRBD2; abundance: NA; v_gene: TRBV10-3
CDR3aa: CASSLVTSSYNEQFF; CDR3nt: TGCGCCAGCAGCTTGGTTACTAGCTCCTACAATGAGCAGTTCTTC; j_gene: TRBJ2-1; len: 15; d_gene: NA; abundance: NA; v_gene: TRBV5-1
CDR3aa: CASSPFPDEQYF; CDR3nt: TGTGCCAGCAGCCCCTTTCCCGACGAGCAGTACTTC; j_gene: TRBJ2-7; len: 12; d_gene: NA; abundance: NA; v_gene: TRBV28
CDR3aa: CSVAVNTYEQYF; CDR3nt: TGCAGCGTTGCGGTCAACACCTACGAGCAGTACTTC; j_gene: TRBJ2-7; len: 12; d_gene: NA; abundance: NA; v_gene: TRBV29-1
CDR3aa: CASSISGDTYEQYF; CDR3nt: TGTGCCAGTAGTATCAGCGGGGACACCTACGAGCAGTACTTC; j_gene: TRBJ2-7; len: 14; d_gene: NA; abundance: NA; v_gene: TRBV19
CDR3aa: CASSPKGHRNSGNTIYF; CDR3nt: TGTGCCAGCAGCCCGAAAGGTCACAGAAACTCTGGAAACACCATATATTTT; j_gene: TRBJ1-3; len: 17; d_gene: NA; abundance: NA; v_gene: TRBV5-4
CDR3aa: CSARRGATF; CDR3nt: TGCAGTGCTAGGAGGGGTGCCACCTTC; j_gene: TRBJ1-2; len: 9; d_gene: NA; abundance: NA; v_gene: TRBV20-1
CDR3aa: CASSEFRVPNTGELFF; CDR3nt: TGCGCCAGCAGTGAATTCAGAGTCCCGAACACCGGGGAGCTGTTTTTT; j_gene: TRBJ2-2; len: 16; d_gene: NA; abundance: NA; v_gene: TRBV10-2
CDR3aa: CASSFQTSGRAGGELFF; CDR3nt: TGCGCCAGCAGCTTCCAGACTAGCGGGAGGGCCGGCGGGGAGCTGTTTTTT; j_gene: TRBJ2-2; len: 17; d_gene: TRBD2; abundance: once; v_gene: TRBV5-1
CDR3aa: CASSLDGGRYGYTF; CDR3nt: TGTGCCAGCAGCTTAGACGGTGGTCGGTATGGCTACACCTTC; j_gene: TRBJ1-2; len: 14; d_gene: NA; abundance: NA; v_gene: TRBV7-3
CDR3aa: CASSLGSNTEAFF; CDR3nt: TGTGCCAGCAGTTTAGGTTCCAACACTGAAGCTTTCTTT; j_gene: TRBJ1-1; len: 13; d_gene: NA; abundance: NA; v_gene: TRBV27
CDR3aa: CASSPQAGIWGPTGHTEAFF; CDR3nt: TGTGCCAGCAGCCCTCAGGCCGGGATATGGGGACCGACAGGTCACACTGAAGCTTTCTTT; j_gene: TRBJ1-1; len: 20; d_gene: NA; abundance: NA; v_gene: TRBV14
CDR3aa: CASSLDGGGQIGYTF; CDR3nt: TGTGCCAGCAGCTTAGACGGTGGGGGACAAATTGGCTACACCTTC; j_gene: TRBJ1-2; len: 15; d_gene: NA; abundance: NA; v_gene: TRBV7-3
CDR3aa: CASSQAIGATFSYEQYF; CDR3nt: TGCGCCAGCAGCCAGGCCATAGGGGCCACTTTTTCCTACGAGCAGTACTTC; j_gene: TRBJ2-7; len: 17; d_gene: NA; abundance: NA; v_gene: TRBV4-1
CDR3aa: CAISTGAQPQHF; CDR3nt: TGTGCCATCAGCACAGGGGCTCAGCCCCAGCATTTT; j_gene: TRBJ1-5; len: 12; d_gene: TRBD1; abundance: NA; v_gene: TRBV10-3
CDR3aa: CASSLTSRSGRASEQYF; CDR3nt: TGTGCCAGCAGCTTAACCTCCCGTAGCGGGAGGGCCAGCGAGCAGTACTTC; j_gene: TRBJ2-7; len: 17; d_gene: TRBD2; abundance: NA; v_gene: TRBV7-9
CDR3aa: CASSGGRRGTDTQYF; CDR3nt: TGTGCCAGCAGCGGGGGGAGGCGGGGCACAGATACGCAGTATTTT; j_gene: TRBJ2-3; len: 15; d_gene: NA; abundance: few; v_gene: TRBV9
CDR3aa: CASSPGQGEAFF; CDR3nt: TGCGCCAGCAGCCCAGGACAGGGCGAAGCTTTCTTT; j_gene: TRBJ1-1; len: 12; d_gene: TRBD1; abundance: NA; v_gene: TRBV4-1
CDR3aa: CASSHPGYEQYF; CDR3nt: TGTGCCAGCAGCCATCCGGGCTACGAGCAGTACTTC; j_gene: TRBJ2-7; len: 12; d_gene: NA; abundance: once; v_gene: TRBV16
CDR3aa: CASSLSSPRGEQYF; CDR3nt: TGTGCCAGCAGTTTATCGTCCCCTCGGGGCGAGCAGTACTTC; j_gene: TRBJ2-7; len: 14; d_gene: NA; abundance: once; v_gene: TRBV27
CDR3aa: CAWSEGAGGEQYF; CDR3nt: TGTGCCTGGAGTGAGGGGGCTGGGGGCGAGCAGTACTTC; j_gene: TRBJ2-7; len: 13; d_gene: TRBD1; abundance: NA; v_gene: TRBV30
CDR3aa: CASSDQGKWPDTQYF; CDR3nt: TGTGCCAGCAGCGACCAAGGAAAGTGGCCAGATACGCAGTATTTT; j_gene: TRBJ2-3; len: 15; d_gene: NA; abundance: NA; v_gene: TRBV7-9
CDR3aa: CASSINRGVDEQYF; CDR3nt: TGTGCCAGTAGTATAAACAGGGGCGTAGACGAGCAGTACTTC; j_gene: TRBJ2-7; len: 14; d_gene: TRBD1; abundance: NA; v_gene: TRBV19
CDR3aa: CASSMAQGYQPQHF; CDR3nt: TGTGCCAGTAGTATGGCCCAGGGATATCAGCCCCAGCATTTT; j_gene: TRBJ1-5; len: 14; d_gene: NA; abundance: NA; v_gene: TRBV19
CDR3aa: CAWRGTGGASREAFF; CDR3nt: TGTGCCTGGAGGGGGACAGGGGGGGCGTCGAGGGAAGCTTTCTTT; j_gene: TRBJ1-1; len: 15; d_gene: TRBD1; abundance: NA; v_gene: TRBV30
CDR3aa: CASSLALTAGNQPQHF; CDR3nt: TGTGCCAGCAGCTTAGCCCTGACAGCCGGTAATCAGCCCCAGCATTTT; j_gene: TRBJ1-5; len: 16; d_gene: NA; abundance: NA; v_gene: TRBV7-8
CDR3aa: CSVAGPTWASYQETQYF; CDR3nt: TGCAGCGTTGCCGGACCTACCTGGGCATCGTACCAAGAGACCCAGTACTTC; j_gene: TRBJ2-5; len: 17; d_gene: NA; abundance: NA; v_gene: TRBV29-1
CDR3aa: CATSRDRSYEQYF; CDR3nt: TGTGCCACCAGCAGAGATCGGTCCTACGAGCAGTACTTC; j_gene: TRBJ2-7; len: 13; d_gene: NA; abundance: NA; v_gene: TRBV15
CDR3aa: CASSTTSSYEQYF; CDR3nt: TGTGCCAGCAGTACCACTAGCTCCTACGAGCAGTACTTC; j_gene: TRBJ2-7; len: 13; d_gene: NA; abundance: NA; v_gene: TRBV28
CDR3aa: CASSLVHEQYF; CDR3nt: TGTGCCAGCAGCTTAGTCCACGAGCAGTACTTC; j_gene: TRBJ2-7; len: 11; d_gene: NA; abundance: NA; v_gene: TRBV7-2
CDR3aa: CAISPRQGTSGTDTQYF; CDR3nt: TGTGCCATCAGTCCAAGGCAGGGGACTAGCGGCACAGATACGCAGTATTTT; j_gene: TRBJ2-3; len: 17; d_gene: TRBD2; abundance: NA; v_gene: TRBV10-3
CDR3aa: CAWSVDSSGNTIYF; CDR3nt: TGTGCCTGGAGTGTCGATAGCTCTGGAAACACCATATATTTT; j_gene: TRBJ1-3; len: 14; d_gene: NA; abundance: NA; v_gene: TRBV30
CDR3aa: CASSAGAGNRETQYF; CDR3nt: TGTGCCAGCAGTGCAGGAGCGGGAAATCGAGAGACCCAGTACTTC; j_gene: TRBJ2-5; len: 15; d_gene: TRBD2; abundance: NA; v_gene: TRBV27
CDR3aa: CASNPGGHYNTGELFF; CDR3nt: TGTGCCAGCAACCCTGGCGGGCACTACAACACCGGGGAGCTGTTTTTT; j_gene: TRBJ2-2; len: 16; d_gene: NA; abundance: NA; v_gene: TRBV5-4
CDR3aa: CASSFQTIPAANYGYTF; CDR3nt: TGTGCCAGCAGCTTCCAAACTATACCAGCAGCTAACTATGGCTACACCTTC; j_gene: TRBJ1-2; len: 17; d_gene: NA; abundance: NA; v_gene: TRBV5-5
CDR3aa: CASSQEPIIRFAKGTQHF; CDR3nt: TGCGCCAGCAGCCAAGAACCGATAATTCGTTTTGCCAAGGGGACCCAGCATTTT; j_gene: TRBJ1-5; len: 18; d_gene: NA; abundance: NA; v_gene: TRBV4-1
CDR3aa: CASSLGPLEKLFF; CDR3nt: TGCGCCAGCAGCTTGGGACCGCTCGAAAAACTGTTTTTT; j_gene: TRBJ1-4; len: 13; d_gene: NA; abundance: NA; v_gene: TRBV4-1